One sample yielded the 22 T cell receptor beta chains listed below, sequenced in a study of response to subunit inactivated influenza vaccine. TCRdb re-called the RT-PCR reads through MiXCR, storing one row per CDR3 protein. This table holds about 520,000 distinct CDR3 sequences, about 25% found once. The sequencing here drew on CD4+ T cells sorted from PBMCs, taken roughly 5 days after vaccination. These receptors all stem from a man in his forties or fifties who received an inactivated influenza vaccine.

The rearrangement links TRBV20-1 to TRBJ2-1; TRBD2 aligns across 8 bases. Losses at the gene ends were 5 bases for V and 12 bases for J; bases not matched to a gene: 9. The germline gives CDR1 DFQATT, CDR2 SNEGSKA (reference sequence). The CDR3 sequence is 12 residues long. The CDR3 sequence is CSARTGGVGQFF. The CDR3 bases are TGCAGTGCTCGCACGGGAGGGGTCGGGCAGTTCTTC.

This clonotype was detected a few times. V is TRBV7-2 and J is TRBJ2-3, with TRBD2 matching over 7 bases. V shed 1 base and J 9 bases; nucleotides not matched to a gene: 7. Germline V gene data show CDR1 as SGHTA and CDR2 as FQGNSA. This CDR3 region has 14 residues. The CDR3 spells CASSLGAGERTQYF. CDR3 nucleotide sequence: TGTGCCAGCAGCTTAGGTGCGGGAGAGCGCACGCAGTATTTT.

Only a few counts were recorded for this clonotype. The chain uses TRBV12-3 or TRBV12-4 and TRBJ2-1, with D possibly matching TRBD2 (7 bases). The CDR3 totals 15 residues. The V gene lost 5 bases and the J gene lost 2 bases, with 13 bases spanning the gap. CDR3 sequence: CASSLNGGPYNEQFF. CDR3 nucleotides: TGTGCCAGCAGTCTCAACGGGGGGCCCTACAATGAGCAGTTCTTC.

V is TRBV30 and J is TRBJ2-1, with D perhaps TRBD2 (6 bases). The CDR3 is 12 amino acids. Deletions cut 0 bases from V and 9 bases from J, with 9 bases between. CDR1 and CDR2 from the germline V gene are GTSNPN and SVGIG (reference sequence). For the CDR3, the DNA is TGTGCCTGGAGTGTGGAGGGGCTTGAGCAGTTCTTC. Translating gives CAWSVEGLEQFF.

The chain carries TRBV29-1 and TRBJ2-1, with a possible D match to TRBD2 (5 bases). Germline V CDR1 and CDR2: SQVTM, ANQGSEA. V was trimmed by 4 bases and J by 2 bases, leaving 12 bases between them. The CDR3 covers 14 residues. The chain's CDR3 is CSVGAGAAYNEQFF. CDR3 coding DNA: TGCAGCGTTGGGGCGGGTGCGGCCTACAATGAGCAGTTCTTC.

This chain links TRBV29-1 with TRBJ2-5, with no clear D. The CDR3 loop spans 11 amino acids. The V gene lost 3 bases and the J gene lost 4 bases, with 6 bases spanning the gap. Germline V lookup: CDR1 SQVTM, CDR2 ANQGSEA. The CDR3 bases are TGCAGCGTTGATTATCGAGAGACCCAGTACTTC. Residues: CSVDYRETQYF. The complete variable domain, with remaining parts taken from reference TRBV29-1 and TRBJ2-5, reads SAVISQKPSRDICQRGTSLTIQCQVDSQVTMMFWYRQQPGQSLTLIATANQGSEATYESGFVIDKFPISRPNLTFSTLTVSNMSPEDSSIYLCSVDYRETQYFGPGTRLLVL.

The genes are TRBV7-2 and TRBJ1-2; D possibly corresponds to TRBD1 (5 bases). V lost 5 bases and J 8 bases, leaving 24 bases between the germline ends. The CDR3 consists of 16 residues. Germline CDR1 SGHTA, CDR2 FQGNSA. CDR3 nucleotide sequence: TGTGCCAGCAGCATAATGGTGGCCGGCTTGGAGGGGGGCTACACCTTC. This codes for CASSIMVAGLEGGYTF.

V and J are TRBV20-1 and TRBJ2-3; a possible D gene is TRBD2 (6 bases). V was pared by 6 bases and J by 2 bases, with 15 bases between. From germline, CDR1 is DFQATT and CDR2 SNEGSKA (reference sequence). There are 14 residues in the CDR3. The CDR3 DNA sequence: TGCAGTGCCAGGGACTCATCCTTCACAGATACGCAGTATTTT. Protein: CSARDSSFTDTQYF.

J is TRBJ2-1 and V is TRBV4-3; D is ambiguous. Germline-derived CDR1 and CDR2 are LGHNA and YSLEER. V was cut by 1 base and J by 7 bases, with 20 bases left in between. This CDR3 contains 17 residues. The CDR3 spells CASSQGRSASRTNEQFF. CDR3 DNA: TGCGCCAGCAGCCAAGGAAGGAGCGCAAGCAGGACGAATGAGCAGTTCTTC.

The chain has TRBV4-3 and TRBJ2-1, with 12 bases that match TRBD2. V was pared by 1 base and J by 1 base, with 5 bases of the junction left unmatched. This CDR3 spans 18 amino acids. The germline V gene has CDR1 LGHNA and CDR2 YSLEER. CDR3 amino acids: CASSQVLAGGSSYNEQFF. The CDR3 DNA sequence: TGCGCCAGCAGCCAAGTACTAGCGGGGGGCTCTTCCTACAATGAGCAGTTCTTC.

The chain combines TRBV5-1 with TRBJ2-2; D remains unclear. There are 15 residues in the CDR3. Trimming cost V 1 base and J 0 bases, with 7 bases left between them. Per germline, CDR1 SGHRS and CDR2 YFSETQ. The CDR3 bases are TGCGCCAGCAGCTTGCCCAGTCCGAACACCGGGGAGCTGTTTTTT. This codes for CASSLPSPNTGELFF.

The chain links TRBV6-1 to TRBJ2-5; TRBD2 matches 9 bases. The CDR3 loop spans 15 amino acids. V lost 4 bases, J lost 4 bases, and 7 bases stayed unmatched. Germline V lookup: CDR1 MNHNS, CDR2 SASEGT. The CDR3 coding sequence is TGTGCCAGCAGTGTAGCCAGCGGGGGGCGAGAGACCCAGTACTTC. Amino acids: CASSVASGGRETQYF.

V is TRBV20-1 and J is TRBJ2-5; no definite D call. Deletions cut 5 bases from V and 5 bases from J, with 9 bases between. Germline V lookup: CDR1 DFQATT, CDR2 SNEGSKA (reference sequence). The CDR3 has 11 residues. The CDR3 DNA is TGCAGTGCTGGCAAGTGGGAGACCCAGTACTTC. It translates to CSAGKWETQYF.

Concerning this clonotype itself: A read error may be the cause here, since a much bigger clone is one base away. The chain uses TRBV5-6 and TRBJ2-1; perhaps TRBD2 as D (6 bases). Between the trimmed V and J ends, which lost 4 bases and 13 bases, there was a span of 15 bases. The CDR3 length is 12 residues. Germline-derived CDR1 and CDR2 are SGHDT and YYEEEE. Written as DNA, the CDR3 is TGTGCCAGCAGCGTGCGTACTAGCATCCAGTTCTTC. Its protein product is CASSVRTSIQFF.

This chain connects TRBV5-1 to TRBJ2-1, with TRBD1 identical over 7 bases. Germline CDR1 SGHRS, CDR2 YFSETQ. V was pared by 4 bases and J by 10 bases, with 11 bases of the junction left unmatched. This CDR3 is 14 amino acids long. CDR3 region: CASSTPDRVGEQFF. The CDR3 nucleotides read TGCGCCAGCAGCACTCCTGACAGGGTCGGAGAGCAGTTCTTC.

This chain links TRBV3-1 with TRBJ2-1; D is unclear. The CDR3 is made up of 15 amino acids. Trimming shortened V by 1 base and J by 3 bases, and 10 bases separated the two germline ends. Germline CDR1 LGHDT, CDR2 YNNKEL (reference sequence). The chain's CDR3 is CASSQGTAHYNEQFF. CDR3 in DNA: TGTGCCAGCAGCCAAGGGACCGCTCACTACAATGAGCAGTTCTTC.

The V call is TRBV10-3, the J call TRBJ2-7, with TRBD1 identical over 8 bases. V trimming: 4 bases; J trimming: 2 bases; junction bases outside the gene matches: 7. The CDR3 has 15 amino acids. Germline CDR1 ENHRY, CDR2 SYGVKD. This chain's CDR3 is CAISARGQAPYEQYF. The CDR3 DNA is TGTGCCATCAGTGCGAGGGGACAGGCCCCCTACGAGCAGTACTTC.

The rearrangement links TRBV29-1 to TRBJ2-1; D not resolved. The CDR3 is 12 residues long. The V gene's germline CDR1 is SQVTM and CDR2 ANQGSEA. Trimming left V 2 bases short and J 6 bases short, with 8 bases between. The CDR3 nucleotides read TGCAGCGTTGAACTTTTTACCAATGAGCAGTTCTTC. Amino acids: CSVELFTNEQFF.

The V gene is TRBV29-1, the J gene TRBJ2-5; the match to TRBD2 covers 7 bases. Germline V gene sequence: CDR1 SQVTM, CDR2 ANQGSEA. V lost 4 bases to trimming and J lost 1 base; unmatched junction nucleotides: 3. CDR3 length: 13 residues. CDR3 nucleotides: TGCAGCGTTGCCCCTAGCGGCCAAGAGACCCAGTACTTC. It translates to CSVAPSGQETQYF.

This clonotype was seen only a few times. CDR3 sequence (DNA): TGTGCCAGCAGTCATAGGGGGTCACGGGGGGATACGCAGTATTTT. The encoded protein is CASSHRGSRGDTQYF. J is TRBJ2-3 and V is TRBV7-2; D possibly matches TRBD1 or TRBD2 (6 bases each). Deletions cut 6 bases from V and 6 bases from J, with 19 bases between. Germline-derived CDR1 and CDR2 are SGHTA and FQGNSA. The CDR3 runs to 15 residues.

The genes are TRBV20-1 and TRBJ1-4; 7 positions agree with TRBD1. This CDR3 has 12 amino acids. Trimming at V came to 7 bases and at J to 8 bases, leaving 7 bases not matched to a gene. Germline assignment: CDR1 DFQATT and CDR2 SNEGSKA (reference sequence). The CDR3 region is CSVSRGREKLFF. The CDR3 nucleotides are TGCAGTGTATCGAGGGGGCGAGAAAAACTGTTTTTT.

This clonotype was seen only a few times. This chain connects TRBV5-1 to TRBJ2-7; D perhaps matches TRBD2 (7 bases). CDR1 and CDR2 from the germline V gene are SGHRS and YFSETQ. The CDR3 consists of 13 residues. Trimming took off 3 bases at V and 7 bases at J, with 14 bases between the two ends. Here the CDR3 reads CASSSSGGAEQYF. For the CDR3, the DNA is TGCGCCAGCAGCTCGTCGGGGGGCGCAGAGCAGTACTTC.